These 30 T cell receptor beta chains share one sample of origin, sequenced in a study of blood T cells in healthy people across ages. PCR was performed a second time for about 7 to 12 cycles using a sample-barcoded 5' primer and a J-beta primer mix. TCRdb redid the calling of the 5' RACE reads with MiXCR, one entry per CDR3 protein. The data hold around 1,800,000 distinct CDR3 sequences, with around 40% observed a single time. The sequenced material came from blood. Every receptor here comes from a human donor in good health.

This rearrangement joins TRBV6-2 or TRBV6-3 to TRBJ1-2; no firm D call. This CDR3 is built from 13 residues. V was shortened by 2 bases and J by 7 bases, with 11 bases between the two germline ends. CDR1 is MNHEY, CDR2 SVGEGT, per germline. The CDR3 region is CASSYGRLSGYTF. CDR3 nucleotide sequence: TGTGCCAGCAGTTACGGCCGGTTGTCTGGCTACACCTTC.

This clonotype turned up a few times. The chain recombines TRBV20-1 with TRBJ2-5; 10 nucleotides agree with TRBD1. Germline assignment: CDR1 DFQATT and CDR2 SNEGSKA (reference sequence). The ends lost 6 bases at V and 4 bases at J; junction bases unmatched: 11. CDR3 length: 15 amino acids. The CDR3 DNA follows: TGCAGTGCCTATTCCGGGACAGGGGACAGAGAGACCCAGTACTTC. Translated: CSAYSGTGDRETQYF.

V gene TRBV28 combines with J gene TRBJ2-7; maybe TRBD2 (6 bases). CDR3 length: 15 residues. Germline CDR1 and CDR2: MDHEN and SYDVKM. V lost 6 bases, J lost 5 bases, and 20 bases lay in between. CDR3 amino acids: CASSSSAQLINEQYF. CDR3 in DNA: TGTGCCAGCAGCTCTAGCGCCCAGCTGATCAACGAGCAGTACTTC.

Notes on this clonotype: A read error may produce the germline difference seen at one junction end. This rearrangement joins TRBV29-1 to TRBJ1-1; maybe TRBD1 (5 bases). Germline V lookup: CDR1 SQVTM, CDR2 ANQGSEA. CDR3 size: 14 residues. The CDR3 spells CSVETTLAGTEAFF. CDR3 in DNA: TGCAGCGTTGAAACTACCCTGGCGGGGACTGAGGCTTTCTTT.

The chain joins TRBV5-5 to TRBJ1-2; TRBD1 is a possible D gene (6 bases). CDR1 is SGHKS and CDR2 is YYEKEE in the germline V gene (reference sequence). The CDR3 runs to 13 residues. V was trimmed by 5 bases and J by 8 bases, leaving 16 bases between them. The CDR3 DNA reads as TGTGCCAGCAGTTTAGAGCCGGGGGGCGGCTACACCTTC. Protein: CASSLEPGGGYTF.

The chain couples TRBV6-4 to TRBJ2-1, with 8 nucleotides matching TRBD2. Germline V gene sequence: CDR1 MRHNA, CDR2 SNTAGT. With 1 base clipped from V and 3 bases from J, the junction kept 8 bases outside the gene matches. The CDR3 is 17 amino acids. CDR3 sequence: CASSDYFGLAHYNEQFF. CDR3 in DNA: TGTGCCAGCAGTGACTACTTCGGACTAGCCCACTACAATGAGCAGTTCTTC.

The chain combines TRBV6-5 with TRBJ2-3; D call uncertain. V was clipped by 8 bases and J by 9 bases, with 15 bases between them. The CDR3 consists of 12 residues. CDR1 is MNHEY, CDR2 SVGAGI, per germline. The CDR3 DNA reads as TGTGCCAGCGGCCGCGCCCCCCAAACGCAGTATTTT. Translated: CASGRAPQTQYF.

The V gene is TRBV6-5, the J gene TRBJ1-2, with a weak D call TRBD1 (5 bases). V was cut by 2 bases and J by 0 bases, with 19 bases left in between. CDR3 length: 18 residues. Germline values: CDR1 MNHEY, CDR2 SVGAGI. This CDR3 is CASSYLGVTAPSNYGYTF. DNA for the CDR3: TGTGCCAGCAGTTACCTTGGCGTGACAGCACCATCTAACTATGGCTACACCTTC.

Only a few counts were recorded for this clonotype. The gene calls are TRBV5-1 and TRBJ2-3; D not certain. Germline assignment: CDR1 SGHRS and CDR2 YFSETQ. The CDR3 length is 15 residues. Trimming removed 7 bases at V and 1 base at J, with 16 bases between. Here the CDR3 DNA reads TGCGCCAGCTCGATCGATCCACGAGGCACAGATACGCAGTATTTT. This sequence encodes CASSIDPRGTDTQYF.

V usage is TRBV3-1 and J usage is TRBJ2-3; 9 bases are shared with TRBD1. Germline assignment: CDR1 LGHDT and CDR2 YNNKEL (reference sequence). CDR3 length: 17 residues. J gave up 4 bases and V 4 bases, and 12 bases lay outside the gene matches. The CDR3 nucleotides read TGTGCCAGCAGCCCACACCACCGGACAGGGGCCCCAGATACGCAGTATTTT. Encoded protein: CASSPHHRTGAPDTQYF.

This chain links TRBV12-5 with TRBJ1-1; D possibly corresponds to TRBD1 (5 bases). The CDR3 length is 13 residues. Trimming left V 8 bases short and J 1 base short, with 11 bases between. Germline V CDR1 and CDR2: LGHNT, FRNRAP. DNA of the CDR3: TGTGCTAGTTTAGGGGCAGGGAACACTGAAGCTTTCTTT. Protein sequence: CASLGAGNTEAFF.

This clonotype was detected a few times. The chain uses TRBV7-9 and TRBJ1-2; a possible D gene is TRBD1 (6 bases). Deletions cut 5 bases from V and 5 bases from J, with 12 bases between. CDR1 is SEHNR, CDR2 FQNEAQ, per germline (reference sequence). This CDR3 is built from 13 residues. CDR3: CASSGSGEYGYTF. The CDR3, as DNA: TGTGCCAGCAGCGGTTCAGGGGAATATGGCTACACCTTC. Based on the CDR3 plus reference TRBV7-9 and TRBJ1-2, the full variable domain is DTGVSQNPRHKITKRGQNVTFRCDPISEHNRLYWYRQTLGQGPEFLTYFQNEAQLEKSRLLSDRFSAERPKGSFSTLEIQRTEQGDSAMYLCASSGSGEYGYTFGSGTRLTVV.

This chain joins TRBV20-1 and TRBJ1-1; the D gene is possibly TRBD1 (5 bases). V lost 1 base and J 4 bases, leaving 13 bases between the germline ends. This CDR3 region has 14 residues. In germline, CDR1 is DFQATT, CDR2 SNEGSKA (reference sequence). The CDR3 sequence is CSARVRGSSTEAFF. CDR3 DNA sequence: TGCAGTGCTAGAGTCCGGGGGAGTAGCACTGAAGCTTTCTTT.

V usage is TRBV20-1 and J usage is TRBJ1-2; D is perhaps TRBD1 (5 bases). The CDR3 runs to 12 residues. From germline, CDR1 is DFQATT and CDR2 SNEGSKA (reference sequence). The CDR3 loop is CRPVGETYGYTF. CDR3 nucleotides: TGCAGGCCGGTGGGGGAGACCTATGGCTACACCTTC.

The chain is built from TRBV7-2 and TRBJ2-6; TRBD1 aligns across 9 bases. V gave up 5 bases and J gave up 1 base; unmatched junction bases: 12. Germline V gene sequence: CDR1 SGHTA, CDR2 FQGNSA. There are 19 residues in the CDR3. The CDR3 loop reads CASSLKTGTGFSGANVLTF. CDR3 DNA: TGTGCCAGCAGCCTTAAAACCGGGACAGGGTTTTCTGGGGCCAACGTCCTGACTTTC.

This clonotype was seen only a few times. The rearrangement uses TRBV28 and TRBJ2-5, with a possible D match to TRBD1 (5 bases). This CDR3 spans 13 amino acids. Germline V gene lookup returns CDR1 MDHEN and CDR2 SYDVKM. V was cut by 6 bases and J by 5 bases, with 13 bases left in between. CDR3: CASSPAGFETQYF. In DNA form, the CDR3 reads TGTGCCAGCAGCCCCGCAGGGTTTGAGACCCAGTACTTC.

On this clonotype itself: Sequence at one end of the junction differs from germline and may be a read error. The chain combines TRBV12-3 or TRBV12-4 with TRBJ2-3; 11 positions match TRBD2. The CDR3 sequence is 14 residues long. CDR3 sequence reads: CASSLGTSGDAQYF. CDR3 coding DNA: TGTGCCAGCAGTCTCGGGACTAGCGGAGATGCGCAGTATTTT.

The chain employs TRBV7-2 and TRBJ2-3, with D tentatively TRBD2 (6 bases). The ends were cut back, 0 bases at V and 5 bases at J, with 12 bases in the middle. Germline V CDR1 and CDR2: SGHTA, FQGNSA. This CDR3 has 15 amino acids. The CDR3 DNA reads TGTGCCAGCAGCTTAGCCGGGACTTCTGGAGATACGCAGTATTTT. This sequence encodes CASSLAGTSGDTQYF.

In this sample, this clonotype turned up a few times. The V call is TRBV7-2, the J call TRBJ2-3, with 8 bases fitting TRBD1. CDR3 length: 18 amino acids. CDR1 SGHTA and CDR2 FQGNSA come from the germline V gene. J was trimmed by 0 bases and V by 5 bases; bases with no gene match: 13. CDR3 residues: CASSPLFYRGTSTDTQYF. The CDR3 region has the DNA TGTGCCAGCAGCCCCCTATTTTACAGGGGGACTAGCACAGATACGCAGTATTTT.

This clonotype occurred a few times. V and J are TRBV18 and TRBJ2-1, with 9 bases matching TRBD2. With 0 bases clipped from V and 5 bases from J, the junction kept 5 bases outside the gene matches. There are 16 residues in the CDR3. Germline-derived CDR1 and CDR2 are KGHSH and LQKENI. The DNA of the CDR3 is TGTGCCAGCTCACCACCGGCTAGCGGGGACCACAATGAGCAGTTCTTC. This sequence encodes CASSPPASGDHNEQFF. Drawing the rest from reference TRBV18 and TRBJ2-1, the complete variable domain is NAGVMQNPRHLVRRRGQEARLRCSPMKGHSHVYWYRQLPEEGLKFMVYLQKENIIDESGMPKERFSAEFPKEGPSILRIQQVVRGDSAAYFCASSPPASGDHNEQFFGPGTRLTVL.

This clonotype was counted between two and nine times. The chain uses TRBV5-4 and TRBJ1-6; D is unresolved. The germline V and J ends were trimmed by 4 bases and 9 bases, with 17 bases remaining between them. CDR1 SGHNT and CDR2 YYREEE come from the germline V gene (reference sequence). The CDR3 has 15 amino acids. The CDR3 nucleotides read TGTGCCAGCAGCCCAGGAACCCACGACGCTTCACCCCTCCACTTT. This translates into CASSPGTHDASPLHF.

The chain recombines TRBV7-2 with TRBJ2-6; D unclear. CDR1 is SGHTA and CDR2 is FQGNSA in the germline V gene. The V and J ends lost 8 bases and 1 base respectively, with 15 bases between them. This CDR3 has 16 residues. CDR3 loop: CASGLAWSSGANVLTF. The CDR3 coding sequence is TGTGCCAGCGGCCTCGCGTGGAGTTCTGGGGCCAACGTCCTGACTTTC.

The genes are TRBV4-3 and TRBJ1-2, with D tentatively TRBD1 (6 bases). Trimming removed 0 bases at V and 7 bases at J, with 15 bases between. CDR3 length: 15 amino acids. Germline lookup yields CDR1 LGHNA and CDR2 YSLEER. The CDR3 loop reads CASSQDNREWGGYTF. The DNA of the CDR3 is TGCGCCAGCAGCCAAGATAACAGGGAGTGGGGTGGCTACACCTTC.

The rearrangement joins TRBV29-1 to TRBJ2-7; D not resolved. Germline lookup yields CDR1 SQVTM and CDR2 ANQGSEA. The CDR3 is made up of 12 amino acids. Trimming left V 3 bases short and J 2 bases short, with 8 bases between. The DNA of the CDR3 is TGCAGCGTTGACGTTGGCCCCTACGAGCAGTACTTC. Protein sequence: CSVDVGPYEQYF.

This rearrangement joins TRBV18 to TRBJ2-1, with 7 bases aligning to TRBD2. The CDR3 is 14 residues long. Germline lookup yields CDR1 KGHSH and CDR2 LQKENI. V lost 4 bases to trimming and J lost 6 bases; unmatched junction nucleotides: 6. The CDR3 sequence is CASSHGLDPNEQFF. For the CDR3, the DNA is TGTGCCAGCTCACACGGACTAGATCCCAATGAGCAGTTCTTC.

Worth noting for this clonotype: Mismatch with germline at one junction end may stem from a read error. V usage is TRBV20-1 and J usage is TRBJ2-5, with 7 bases fitting TRBD2. The assigned J gene may be wrong: the sequence end matches TRBJ2-7 better. Germline loops: CDR1 DFQATT, CDR2 SNEGSKA (reference sequence). This CDR3 contains 12 residues. The CDR3 nucleotides are TGCAGTGTTAGAGTAAGGGAGGGCGAGCAGTACTTC. This encodes CSVRVREGEQYF.

Worth noting for this clonotype: Germline is not matched at one junction end, which may reflect a read error. The chain recombines TRBV7-2 with TRBJ2-6, with a weak D call TRBD2 (6 bases). Germline-derived CDR1 and CDR2 are SGHTA and FQGNSA. The CDR3 contains 14 residues. The CDR3, as DNA: TGTGCCAGCAGCTTAGTGCGCGGGGCCAACGTCCGGACTTTC. This translates into CASSLVRGANVRTF.

This clonotype showed up just a few times. This chain joins TRBV28 and TRBJ2-5; no reliable D call. V lost 3 bases and J lost 1, with 9 bases in between. Germline-derived CDR1 and CDR2 are MDHEN and SYDVKM. CDR3 length: 14 residues. The CDR3 DNA is TGTGCCAGCAGTTTTGAGAACCCCCAAGAGACCCAGTACTTC. Translated: CASSFENPQETQYF.

This chain uses TRBV12-3 or TRBV12-4 with TRBJ2-1; 9 positions match TRBD1. J gave up 8 bases and V 7 bases, and 6 bases lay outside the gene matches. This CDR3 spans 13 amino acids. DNA for the CDR3: TGTGCCAGCACCGCATGGACAGGGGATGAGCAGTTCTTC. Translating gives CASTAWTGDEQFF.

The chain combines TRBV24-1 with TRBJ2-1, with D maybe TRBD1 (5 bases). Germline V gene sequence: CDR1 KGHDR, CDR2 SFDVKD. This CDR3 spans 16 amino acids. V lost 1 base and J lost 9, with 18 bases in between. The CDR3 protein is CATSDFELQGKGEQFF. The DNA for the CDR3 is TGTGCCACCAGTGATTTTGAGTTGCAGGGAAAGGGTGAGCAGTTCTTC.